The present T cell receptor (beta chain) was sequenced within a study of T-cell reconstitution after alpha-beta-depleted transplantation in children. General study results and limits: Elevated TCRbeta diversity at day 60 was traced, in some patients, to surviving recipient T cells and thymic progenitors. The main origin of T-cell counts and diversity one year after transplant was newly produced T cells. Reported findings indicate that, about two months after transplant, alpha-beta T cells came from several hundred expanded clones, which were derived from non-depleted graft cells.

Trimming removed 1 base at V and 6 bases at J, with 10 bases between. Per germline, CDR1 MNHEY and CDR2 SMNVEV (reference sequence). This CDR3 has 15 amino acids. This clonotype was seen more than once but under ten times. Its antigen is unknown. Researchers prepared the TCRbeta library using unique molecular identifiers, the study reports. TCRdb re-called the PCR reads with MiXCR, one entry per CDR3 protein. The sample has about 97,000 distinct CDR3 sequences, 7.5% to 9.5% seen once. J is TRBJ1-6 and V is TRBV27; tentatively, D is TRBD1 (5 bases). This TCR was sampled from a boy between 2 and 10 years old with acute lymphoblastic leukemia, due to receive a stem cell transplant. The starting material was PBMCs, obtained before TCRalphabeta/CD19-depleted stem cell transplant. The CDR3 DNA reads TGTGCCAGCAGTTTATGGGGGAACCCTAATTCACCCCTCCACTTT. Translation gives CASSLWGNPNSPLHF.